The clone carrying this TCR beta chain was seen more than once but under ten times. The antigen remains undetermined. The germline V gene has CDR1 GTSNPN and CDR2 SVGIG (reference sequence). V lost 0 bases and J lost 0, with 8 bases in between. CDR3 size: 15 residues. The source of the sample is a study of Ad26.COV2.S vaccination and SARS-CoV-2 variants. The study, taken as a whole, reports: Higher spike-specific TCR breadth was found in vaccine recipients than in placebo recipients. Post-vaccination spike-specific CD8+ and CD4+ T cell responses reportedly had substantial breadth.

Treatment defined: some 20 received Ad26.COV2.S at low or high dose, single or two shots; roughly 5 received placebo; per-sample allocation not given. Sample collection was performed on day 63 after the first vaccine or placebo injection. An adult donor aged 18-55 years was enrolled in Boston. An Ad26 vector carrying the Wuhan-strain SARS-CoV-2 spike served as the vaccine. Method: immunoSEQ multiplex PCR; TCRdb's copy keeps in-frame clones and lacks some. The sample carries 400,000 to 450,000 clones, less than 95% recorded once. The rearrangement uses TRBV30 and TRBJ2-2; D is uncertain. The sequencing here drew on peripheral blood, taken in a trial of Ad26.COV2.S vaccine versus placebo. The receptor's source is a person aged 18 to 59 who received the Ad26.COV2.S COVID-19 vaccine or a placebo. The CDR3 spells CAWSVPQTNTGELFF. CDR3 DNA sequence: TGTGCCTGGAGTGTACCTCAGACGAACACCGGGGAGCTGTTTTTT.